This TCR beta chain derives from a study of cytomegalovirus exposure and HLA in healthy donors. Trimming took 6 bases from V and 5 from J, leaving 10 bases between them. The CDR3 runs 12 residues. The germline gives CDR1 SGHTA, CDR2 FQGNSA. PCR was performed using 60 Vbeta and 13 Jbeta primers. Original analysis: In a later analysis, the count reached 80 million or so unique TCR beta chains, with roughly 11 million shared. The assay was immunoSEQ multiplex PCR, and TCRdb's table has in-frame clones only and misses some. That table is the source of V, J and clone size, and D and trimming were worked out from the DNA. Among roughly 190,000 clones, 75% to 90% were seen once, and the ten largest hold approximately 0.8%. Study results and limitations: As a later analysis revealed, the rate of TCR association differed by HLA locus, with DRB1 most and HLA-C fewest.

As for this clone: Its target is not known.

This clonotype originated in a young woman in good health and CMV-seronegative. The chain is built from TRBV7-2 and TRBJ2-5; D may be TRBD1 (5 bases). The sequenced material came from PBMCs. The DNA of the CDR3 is TGTGCCAGCAGAACAGGCGGCGAGACCCAGTACTTC. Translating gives CASRTGGETQYF.